The 27 T cell receptor beta chains below all came from one sample that was sequenced in a study of cytomegalovirus exposure and HLA in healthy donors. Researchers ran the PCR with 60 Vbeta and 13 Jbeta primers. Using immunoSEQ multiplex PCR, the repertoire was profiled, and TCRdb retains in-frame clones only, with some absent. This sample has around 76,000 clones, with approximately 81% found just once. Sequencing was done on a sample of PBMCs. These receptor sequences come from a woman between 35 and 50 years old in good health and CMV-seropositive.

This clone was seen a few times. The rearrangement uses TRBV13 and TRBJ2-7, with 7 bases identical to TRBD2. The CDR3 is 14 residues long. CDR1 and CDR2 from the germline V gene are PRHDT and FYEKMQ (reference sequence). J lost 0 bases, V lost 2 bases, and 1 base had no gene match. CDR3 sequence reads: CASSLRGDSYEQYF. The CDR3 coding sequence is TGTGCCAGCAGCTTACGGGGGGACTCCTACGAGCAGTACTTC.

This rearrangement joins TRBV11-3 to TRBJ1-3; a weak D match, TRBD1 (5 bases). The V gene lost 5 bases and the J gene lost 8 bases, with 13 bases spanning the gap. This CDR3 is built from 13 residues. Germline V gives CDR1 SGHNT, CDR2 YENEEA. The DNA for the CDR3 is TGTGCCAGCAGCCTGATGTGGGGGGACACCATATATTTT. Protein product: CASSLMWGDTIYF.

This chain links TRBV11-3 with TRBJ1-1; D uncertain. This CDR3 is built from 13 residues. Germline V gives CDR1 SGHNT, CDR2 YENEEA. V was trimmed by 4 bases and J by 5 bases, leaving 11 bases between them. The CDR3 region is CASSSSSVTEAFF. CDR3 in DNA: TGTGCCAGCAGCTCATCTTCGGTTACTGAAGCTTTCTTT.

The chain links TRBV7-2 to TRBJ1-5, with D maybe TRBD1 (5 bases). The CDR3 loop spans 15 amino acids. CDR1 is SGHTA and CDR2 is FQGNSA in the germline V gene. Deletions cut 5 bases from V and 3 bases from J, with 14 bases between. The CDR3 protein is CASSRNGGSNQPQHF. The CDR3, as DNA: TGTGCCAGCAGCCGAAACGGGGGATCCAATCAGCCCCAGCATTTT.

The gene calls are TRBV7-8 and TRBJ2-5; D might be TRBD2 (5 bases). Trimming stripped 2 bases from V and 5 bases from J, with 15 bases between. Germline V gives CDR1 SGHVS, CDR2 FQNEAQ. The CDR3 is 15 amino acids. CDR3 protein: CASSLLEAHGETQYF. The CDR3 DNA is TGTGCCAGCAGCTTATTGGAGGCCCATGGGGAGACCCAGTACTTC.

This sequence joins TRBV9 and TRBJ2-6, with 7 bases aligning to TRBD1. This CDR3 region has 14 residues. V was clipped by 1 base and J by 8 bases; unmatched bases: 3. The V gene's germline CDR1 is SGDLS and CDR2 YYNGEE. This chain's CDR3 is CASSVKGATNVLTF. The CDR3 DNA sequence: TGTGCCAGCAGCGTAAAGGGGGCCACCAACGTCCTGACTTTC.

This clone has just one count. The V and J genes are TRBV27 and TRBJ2-1, with TRBD2 identical over 10 bases. Unmatched junction bases numbered 7, after V lost 4 bases and J lost 7 bases. CDR1 is MNHEY, CDR2 SMNVEV, per germline (reference sequence). This CDR3 comprises 15 residues. CDR3 region: CASSSLAGVDNEQFF. The CDR3 DNA is TGTGCCAGCAGTTCGCTAGCGGGGGTGGATAATGAGCAGTTCTTC.

The V call is TRBV5-1, the J call TRBJ2-5; possible D gene TRBD1, 6 bases. Germline V gene lookup returns CDR1 SGHRS and CDR2 YFSETQ. There are 14 residues in the CDR3. Deletions cut 4 bases from V and 2 bases from J, with 12 bases between. DNA for the CDR3: TGCGCCAGCAGCGTCGGGACATCTCAAGAGACCCAGTACTTC. Translating gives CASSVGTSQETQYF.

V is TRBV5-4 and J is TRBJ2-1, with 8 bases fitting TRBD2. Germline lookup yields CDR1 SGHNT and CDR2 YYREEE (reference sequence). Trimming at V came to 2 bases and at J to 0 bases, leaving 4 bases not matched to a gene. This CDR3 is built from 16 residues. CDR3 nucleotide sequence: TGTGCCAGCAGCTTTAGCGGGGCCCTCTCCTACAATGAGCAGTTCTTC. Translating gives CASSFSGALSYNEQFF.

This rearrangement joins TRBV7-2 to TRBJ2-1; TRBD2 matches 9 bases. J was trimmed by 9 bases and V by 5 bases; bases with no gene match: 11. Germline CDR1 and CDR2: SGHTA and FQGNSA. The CDR3 spans 15 residues. The CDR3 DNA reads as TGTGCCAGCAGCCTAAGGGGGACTAGCTCCGCTGAGCAGTTCTTC. This translates into CASSLRGTSSAEQFF.

The chain carries TRBV6-6 and TRBJ2-7; 7 positions agree with TRBD2. The length of the CDR3 is 14 residues. Germline-derived CDR1 and CDR2 are MNHNY and SVGAGI (reference sequence). J was trimmed by 4 bases and V by 2 bases; bases with no gene match: 5. CDR3 sequence (DNA): TGTGCCAGCAGTTACGGGGGGGATGGGTACGAGCAGTACTTC. This gives the protein CASSYGGDGYEQYF.

The chain has TRBV28 and TRBJ1-2; 9 bases align to TRBD1. CDR1 and CDR2 (germline): MDHEN, SYDVKM. The CDR3 covers 14 residues. The trim removed 5 bases at V and 3 bases at J, leaving 4 bases unmatched. The CDR3 nucleotides are TGTGCCAGCAGTGTGGGACAGGGAGACTATGGCTACACCTTC. This sequence encodes CASSVGQGDYGYTF.

The rearrangement uses TRBV6-4 and TRBJ2-3, with TRBD2 matching over 7 bases. The CDR3 has 16 amino acids. From germline, CDR1 is MRHNA and CDR2 SNTAGT. The V gene end was trimmed by 5 bases and the J gene end by 0 bases; junction bases not matched to a gene: 8. CDR3 amino acids: CASSSRSGASTDTQYF. As DNA, the CDR3 is TGTGCCAGCAGTTCTAGAAGCGGGGCCAGCACAGATACGCAGTATTTT.

The gene calls are TRBV27 and TRBJ1-6; a weak D match, TRBD1 (6 bases). The germline V gene encodes CDR1 MNHEY and CDR2 SMNVEV (reference sequence). Trimming removed 3 bases at V and 7 bases at J, with 22 bases between. There are 18 residues in the CDR3. CDR3 protein: CASSFRDKYQDRNSPLHF. The CDR3 bases are TGTGCCAGCAGTTTCCGGGACAAGTACCAGGATCGGAATTCACCCCTCCACTTT.

This clone was counted only a few times. DNA for the CDR3: TGTGCCAGCTGGGGGGAGAGGGGAAGCGATCAGCCCCAGCATTTT. It encodes CASWGERGSDQPQHF. V gene TRBV6-5 combines with J gene TRBJ1-5, with D perhaps TRBD1 (5 bases). Trimming removed 8 bases at V and 5 bases at J, with 19 bases between. The CDR3 spans 15 residues. Germline CDR1 reads MNHEY; CDR2 reads SVGAGI.

The chain joins TRBV9 to TRBJ2-3; 7 nucleotides agree with TRBD2. The CDR3 runs 14 residues. Germline V gene lookup returns CDR1 SGDLS and CDR2 YYNGEE. The V segment lost 4 bases and the J segment 7 bases; nucleotides outside the gene matches: 9. The CDR3 region is CASSSAGSSNTQYF. The CDR3 DNA reads as TGTGCCAGCAGCTCAGCGGGGTCGAGTAATACGCAGTATTTT.

The table lists this clone with a few counts. The V call is TRBV11-2, the J call TRBJ2-5, with 9 bases lining up with TRBD2. Germline V gives CDR1 SGHAT, CDR2 FQNNGV. The V segment lost 5 bases and the J segment 1 base; nucleotides outside the gene matches: 8. The CDR3 consists of 16 residues. CDR3 in amino acids: CASSPGVAGAQETQYF. Here the CDR3 DNA reads TGTGCCAGCAGCCCTGGGGTAGCGGGGGCCCAAGAGACCCAGTACTTC.

The chain combines TRBV6-1 with TRBJ2-1; TRBD1 matches 8 bases. The CDR3 is made up of 15 amino acids. With 2 bases clipped from V and 0 bases from J, the junction kept 0 bases outside the gene matches. The germline V gene encodes CDR1 MNHNS and CDR2 SASEGT. CDR3 DNA sequence: TGTGCCAGCAGTGAAACAGGGGGCTCCTACAATGAGCAGTTCTTC. This sequence encodes CASSETGGSYNEQFF.

The chain couples TRBV28 to TRBJ2-3; D gene ambiguous. V was cut by 2 bases and J by 0 bases, with 9 bases left in between. This CDR3 contains 15 residues. Germline CDR1 is MDHEN and CDR2 is SYDVKM. In DNA, the CDR3 is TGTGCCAGCAGTTTAGAACACCCTAGCACAGATACGCAGTATTTT. This gives the protein CASSLEHPSTDTQYF.

This clone was seen only a few times. The V and J genes are TRBV19 and TRBJ1-2; D is possibly TRBD1 (6 bases). Germline CDR1 reads LNHDA; CDR2 reads SQIVND (reference sequence). The ends were cut back, 8 bases at V and 4 bases at J, with 20 bases in the middle. The CDR3 is 15 amino acids. This CDR3 reads CASGEAGGAGYGYTF. The DNA for the CDR3 is TGTGCCAGTGGAGAGGCGGGGGGCGCGGGCTATGGCTACACCTTC.

Remarks on this clone: Other nucleotide sequences from this sample produce the same CDR3. J is TRBJ1-6 and V is TRBV19; 10 nucleotides align to TRBD1. The junction had 4 bases not matched to a gene; V was cut back by 5 bases and J by 3 bases. This CDR3 comprises 16 residues. Germline V gives CDR1 LNHDA, CDR2 SQIVND (reference sequence). In nucleotides, the CDR3 is TGTGCCAGTAGTGTGACAGGGGGCCTCTATAATTCACCCCTCCACTTT. Protein: CASSVTGGLYNSPLHF.

CDR3 residues: CASSPGGLNYEQYF. As DNA, the CDR3 is TGTGCCAGCAGCCCAGGGGGCTTGAACTACGAGCAGTACTTC. The chain employs TRBV7-6 and TRBJ2-7; TRBD1 matches at 8 bases. The CDR3 is made up of 14 amino acids. Germline values: CDR1 SGHVS, CDR2 FNYEAQ. V was clipped by 5 bases and J by 3 bases; unmatched bases: 6.

The chain joins TRBV18 to TRBJ1-2; D remains unclear. CDR1 and CDR2 (germline): KGHSH, LQKENI. V was clipped by 2 bases and J by 5 bases, with 15 bases between them. This CDR3 is built from 15 residues. This CDR3 is CASSPSAEVKYGYTF. Here the CDR3 DNA reads TGTGCCAGCTCACCAAGTGCGGAGGTAAAATATGGCTACACCTTC.

The chain carries TRBV7-2 and TRBJ1-4, with D perhaps TRBD1 (5 bases). Trimming shortened V by 5 bases and J by 7 bases, and 14 bases separated the two germline ends. Germline lookup yields CDR1 SGHTA and CDR2 FQGNSA. The CDR3 consists of 14 residues. This CDR3 reads CASSPRGVGEKLFF. As DNA, the CDR3 is TGTGCCAGCAGCCCGCGGGGGGTGGGTGAAAAACTGTTTTTT. The whole variable domain, filled in from reference TRBV7-2 and TRBJ1-4, reads GAGVSQSPSNKVTEKGKDVELRCDPISGHTALYWYRQSLGQGLEFLIYFQGNSAPDKSGLPSDRFSAERTGGSVSTLTIQRTQQEDSAVYLCASSPRGVGEKLFFGSGTQLSVL.

The rearrangement joins TRBV5-1 to TRBJ1-4; 7 nucleotides align to TRBD1. Germline V lookup: CDR1 SGHRS, CDR2 YFSETQ. This CDR3 spans 15 amino acids. J was trimmed by 0 bases and V by 4 bases; bases with no gene match: 3. The CDR3 loop is CASSRTGATNEKLFF. DNA of the CDR3: TGCGCCAGCAGCCGGACAGGTGCAACTAATGAAAAACTGTTTTTT.

This chain connects TRBV9 to TRBJ1-2, with 9 bases fitting TRBD1. CDR3 length equals 14 residues. V lost 0 bases, J lost 6 bases, and 3 bases stayed unmatched. CDR1 SGDLS and CDR2 YYNGEE come from the germline V gene. The CDR3 bases are TGTGCCAGCAGCGTAGCGGGACAGGGAAATGGCTACACCTTC. Protein: CASSVAGQGNGYTF.

The chain recombines TRBV7-2 with TRBJ1-4; perhaps TRBD1 as D (6 bases). This CDR3 has 14 amino acids. V lost 5 bases and J 8 bases, leaving 15 bases between the germline ends. Germline V gene lookup returns CDR1 SGHTA and CDR2 FQGNSA. CDR3 protein: CASSLGGQVEKLFF. The CDR3 DNA is TGTGCCAGCAGCCTAGGGGGACAAGTCGAAAAACTGTTTTTT.